What follows are 10 T cell receptor beta chains derived from one specimen sequenced in a study of early T cells in non-severe SARS-CoV-2 infection. TCRdb independently ran MiXCR on the 5' RACE reads; one entry per CDR3 protein. The sample lists about 67,000 distinct CDR3 sequences; roughly 10% were seen once. The sequenced material came from whole blood. The source is an adult who was a healthcare worker with PCR-confirmed SARS-CoV-2 infection or an uninfected control (not recorded which).

This clonotype was counted ten times or more. This chain uses TRBV7-9 with TRBJ2-7; tentative D call: TRBD2 (6 bases). Germline V gene sequence: CDR1 SEHNR, CDR2 FQNEAQ (reference sequence). Trimming cost V 5 bases and J 2 bases, with 13 bases left between them. The CDR3 is 14 amino acids. This chain's CDR3 is CASSTTSIPYEQYF. As DNA, the CDR3 is TGTGCCAGCAGCACCACTAGCATTCCCTACGAGCAGTACTTC.

The chain's CDR3 is CSARLALGYEQYF. Written as DNA, the CDR3 is TGCAGTGCTAGACTAGCGCTGGGCTACGAGCAGTACTTC. This chain links TRBV20-1 with TRBJ2-7, with D maybe TRBD2 (6 bases). V was pared by 2 bases and J by 3 bases, with 11 bases between. Germline V CDR1 and CDR2: DFQATT, SNEGSKA (reference sequence). The CDR3 runs to 13 residues.

This chain connects TRBV5-6 to TRBJ2-7; possibly TRBD2 for D (7 bases). V lost 5 bases and J 6 bases, leaving 18 bases between the germline ends. Per the germline V gene, CDR1 is SGHDT and CDR2 is YYEEEE. The CDR3 extends over 14 amino acids. CDR3 coding DNA: TGTGCCAGCAGTTTCGGACTAGGGGGGCGCGAGCAGTACTTC. Protein product: CASSFGLGGREQYF.

This clonotype was picked up many times. The chain has TRBV7-3 and TRBJ2-7, with D unresolved. The CDR3 extends over 14 amino acids. Germline CDR1 and CDR2: SGHTA and FQGTGA. V was pared by 2 bases and J by 0 bases, with 8 bases between. The CDR3: CASSLQQASYEQYF. In DNA, the CDR3 is TGTGCCAGCAGCTTACAGCAGGCCTCCTACGAGCAGTACTTC. The full variable domain, rest sourced from reference TRBV7-3 and TRBJ2-7, is GAGVSQTPSNKVTEKGKYVELRCDPISGHTALYWYRQSLGQGPEFLIYFQGTGAADDSGLPNDRFFAVRPEGSVSTLKIQRTERGDSAVYLCASSLQQASYEQYFGPGTRLTVT.

This clonotype was counted at least ten times. This chain connects TRBV6-6 to TRBJ2-1; 8 nucleotides agree with TRBD2. Germline CDR1 MNHNY, CDR2 SVGAGI (reference sequence). The CDR3 is 17 residues long. The V gene end was trimmed by 0 bases and the J gene end by 5 bases; junction bases not matched to a gene: 9. The CDR3 DNA is TGTGCCAGCAGTTACTCGATTCCCGGGAGGGAACACAATGAGCAGTTCTTC. Translating it yields CASSYSIPGREHNEQFF.

This clonotype was detected ten times or more. The rearrangement uses TRBV10-2 and TRBJ2-2; D is unresolved. The CDR3 length is 11 residues. Germline CDR1 WSHSY, CDR2 SAAADI. V was shortened by 3 bases and J by 7 bases, with 3 bases between the two germline ends. This chain's CDR3 is CASSEIGELFF. CDR3 in DNA: TGCGCCAGCAGTGAAATCGGGGAGCTGTTTTTT.

The V call is TRBV12-3 or TRBV12-4, the J call TRBJ2-3; tentatively, D is TRBD2 (5 bases). The CDR3 covers 15 residues. With 5 bases removed from V and 7 bases from J, the gap between germline ends came to 19 bases. DNA of the CDR3: TGTGCCAGCAGTCGTACTAGTCCGCGGAAAAATACGCAGTATTTT. This codes for CASSRTSPRKNTQYF.

This clonotype has at least ten counts. The chain is built from TRBV4-1 and TRBJ2-7; D is possibly TRBD1 (6 bases). CDR1 is MGHRA, CDR2 YSYEKL, per germline. The CDR3 contains 13 residues. V gave up 0 bases and J gave up 8 bases, with 11 bases separating them. The CDR3 DNA reads TGCGCCAGCAGCCAAGATGGCAGGGGCCAGCAGTACTTC. Encoded protein: CASSQDGRGQQYF.

This clonotype was seen repeatedly, ten times or more. CDR3 DNA sequence: TGTGCCTGGAGTGTACTCAGGGTTCACGAGCAGTACTTC. Its protein product is CAWSVLRVHEQYF. This chain connects TRBV30 to TRBJ2-7, with TRBD1 as a possible D gene (5 bases). The CDR3 sequence is 13 residues long. Trimming left V 0 bases short and J 5 bases short, with 11 bases between. CDR1 GTSNPN and CDR2 SVGIG come from the germline V gene (reference sequence).

This clonotype was detected many times. The rearrangement joins TRBV25-1 to TRBJ2-7; D unresolved. This CDR3 has 12 residues. Germline CDR1 and CDR2: MGHDK and SYGVNS. With 5 bases removed from V and 3 bases from J, the gap between germline ends came to 8 bases. In nucleotides, the CDR3 is TGTGCCAGCAGTCTTATTGGCTACGAGCAGTACTTC. As protein: CASSLIGYEQYF.